Listed below are T cell receptor beta chains from one sample, sequenced in a study of T cell responses to AZD1222 COVID-19 vaccine. The protocol was immunoSEQ multiplex PCR, while the TCRdb copy is restricted to in-frame clones and leaves out a portion. This table holds around 79,000 clones, about 91% found once. The input for sequencing was peripheral blood, taken on day 0 of AZD1222 vaccination. All receptors derive from an adult in good health. Each CDR3 is given with its conserved first and last residue. The D gene is left open where the match is weak. Rows give clone size only sometimes, using once, few, many, or a class for an expanded clone.

TRBD1 TRBJ1-5 . TRBV27 TGTGCCAGCAGTTCTGGCAGGGGGTCATTTAGCAATCAGCCCCAGCATTTT CASSSGRGSFSNQPQHF
. TRBJ2-1 . TRBV7-2 TGTGCCAGCAGCTTAGACGGGGGCGCCCAGTTCTTC CASSLDGGAQFF
. TRBJ2-7 . TRBV5-1 TGCGCCAGCAGCTTGGGTAATGGGGGTTGGATCGTAGATGAGCAGTACTTC CASSLGNGGWIVDEQYF
. TRBJ2-3 . TRBV25-1 TGTGCCAGCAGTGGCCTTGGGGGACCAATCACAGATACGCAGTATTTT CASSGLGGPITDTQYF
TRBD1 TRBJ2-3 . TRBV6-5 TGTGCCAGCAGTTACCAGGGGGCAGATACGCAGTATTTT CASSYQGADTQYF
. TRBJ2-2 . TRBV21-1 TGTGCCAGCAGCGGGGGACTAGATAACACCGGGGAGCTGTTTTTT CASSGGLDNTGELFF
. TRBJ1-5 . TRBV7-9 TGTGCCAGCAGCTTGGACATTAGCAATCAGCCCCAGCATTTT CASSLDISNQPQHF
. TRBJ1-2 . TRBV28 TGTGCCAGCAGTCCTCACCACAGGGAAGGTGGCTACACCTTC CASSPHHREGGYTF
. TRBJ1-5 . TRBV19 TGTGCCAGTAGTCTAGAGGGACCGGGAGTCTTAACAGATCAGCCCCAGCATTTT CASSLEGPGVLTDQPQHF
TRBD2 TRBJ2-3 . TRBV7-2 TGTGCCAGCAGCCCGCGACTAGCGGGGGGTTCCGATACGCAGTATTTT CASSPRLAGGSDTQYF
TRBD1 TRBJ1-2 . TRBV10-3 TGTGCCATCAGTGAGTCCTCAGGGGGTGACTATGGCTACACCTTC CAISESSGGDYGYTF
. TRBJ2-1 . TRBV3-1/TRBV3-2 TGTGCCAGCAGCCTAAAAGGTGGTTTCTCCTACAATGAGCAGTTCTTC CASSLKGGFSYNEQFF
TRBD1 TRBJ1-2 . TRBV3-1/TRBV3-2 TGTGCCAGCAGCCAAATGACTACAGGGGAAGGCTACACCTTC CASSQMTTGEGYTF
. TRBJ1-4 . TRBV18 TGTGCCAGCTCACCCCCGACAGAACGGGAGGAAAAACTGTTTTTT CASSPPTEREEKLFF
TRBD1 TRBJ1-1 . TRBV28 TGTGCCAGCAGCAGGCCGGGACAGATGAACACTGAAGCTTTCTTT CASSRPGQMNTEAFF
. TRBJ1-3 . TRBV5-6 TGTGCCAGCAGCGACAGGCTTGGAAACACCATATATTTT CASSDRLGNTIYF
TRBD1 TRBJ2-7 . TRBV27 TGTGCCAGCAGTCCCACCCAGCAGGGGGTCCAACTCGAGCAGTACTTC CASSPTQQGVQLEQYF
. TRBJ1-1 . TRBV28 TGTGCCAGCAGTTTGCTGGACCTCAACACTGAAGCTTTCTTT CASSLLDLNTEAFF
. TRBJ2-3 . TRBV5-4 TGTGCCAGCATCCAGGCCGGTGGGGTTGAGGATACGCAGTATTTT CASIQAGGVEDTQYF
. TRBJ2-5 . TRBV7-3 TGTGCCAGCAGCTTAACTAGGCAAGAGACCCAGTACTTC CASSLTRQETQYF
. TRBJ1-4 . TRBV7-2 TGTGCCAGCAGCTTAGCGTCAGTCACTAATGAAAAACTGTTTTTT CASSLASVTNEKLFF
. TRBJ1-2 . TRBV18 TGTGCCAGCTCACCTGACAGTTCCTATGGCTACACCTTC CASSPDSSYGYTF
. TRBJ1-1 . TRBV5-1 TGCGCCAGCAGCGAGCTTGGACAGAACACTGAAGCTTTCTTT CASSELGQNTEAFF
TRBD2 TRBJ2-2 few TRBV7-9 TGTGCCAGCAGCTCACCAGCATCGGGGGGCGGGGAGCTGTTTTTT CASSSPASGGGELFF
TRBD1 TRBJ2-7 . TRBV11-2 TGTGCCAGCAGCCCCGAGGTTCACAGGGGTTACGAGCAGTACTTC CASSPEVHRGYEQYF
TRBD1 TRBJ2-2 . TRBV19 TGTGCCAGTAGTGCTCAGACAGGGATCGGGGAGCTGTTTTTT CASSAQTGIGELFF
. TRBJ2-7 . TRBV5-1 TGCGCCAGCAGTATGGGCCTGGGGCAGGGCTACGAGCAGTACTTC CASSMGLGQGYEQYF
. TRBJ1-4 . TRBV9 TGTGCCAGCAGCGTAGGAGGGTCGCCTAATGAAAAACTGTTTTTT CASSVGGSPNEKLFF
TRBD2 TRBJ2-7 . TRBV6-2/TRBV6-3 TGTGCCAGCAGCCAAACTAGCGGGGGCTCCTACGAGCAGTACTTC CASSQTSGGSYEQYF
. TRBJ2-5 . TRBV19 TGTGCCAGTAGTATATGGCCCGTCGTGAACTTC CASSIWPVVNF
. TRBJ1-5 . TRBV9 TGTGCCAGCAGCGCCGGCGGCTCCGGTAGTTGGCCCCAGCATTTT CASSAGGSGSWPQHF
TRBD1 TRBJ1-6 . TRBV6-5 TGTGCCAGCAGTTATGCCGGGACAGATTCACCCCTCCACTTT CASSYAGTDSPLHF
. TRBJ2-5 . TRBV24-1 TGTGCCACCAGTGATTATACCAAACCGGTAGAGACCCAGTACTTC CATSDYTKPVETQYF
TRBD2 TRBJ2-1 once TRBV5-1 TGCGCCAGCTCCCAATTAGCGGGGGAGGGTGAGCAGTTCTTC CASSQLAGEGEQFF
. TRBJ2-1 . TRBV9 TGTGCCAGCAGCGTCAGTACGTGGAGCGGCCCCGAGGGAGGTGAGCAGTTCTTC CASSVSTWSGPEGGEQFF
. TRBJ1-1 . TRBV11-2 TGTGCCAGCTTGTCCAGGGTGGGCACTGAAGCTTTCTTT CASLSRVGTEAFF
. TRBJ2-7 once TRBV7-2 TGTGCCAGCAGCTTAAGTACCGCCTCCGAGCAGTACTTC CASSLSTASEQYF
. TRBJ1-4 . TRBV27 TGTGCCAGCAGTCCCCTCAGAGCAACTAATGAAAAACTGTTTTTT CASSPLRATNEKLFF
. TRBJ2-7 . TRBV5-4 TGTGCCAGCAGCGCGGACTCCAGCTACGAGCAGTACTTC CASSADSSYEQYF
TRBD1 TRBJ1-5 once TRBV5-1 TGCGCCAGCAGCTCAGGGACAGATAAAAATCAGCCCCAGCATTTT CASSSGTDKNQPQHF
. TRBJ2-7 . TRBV5-6 TGTGCCAGCAGCTTACAGGGTTACGAGCAGTACTTC CASSLQGYEQYF
. TRBJ2-1 . TRBV7-9 TGTGCCAGCAGCTTCTTGGTCTCGGATGAGCAGTTCTTC CASSFLVSDEQFF
. TRBJ2-2 . TRBV4-3 TGCGCCAGCAGCCAAGATAGCAGCTATTTAACGGCCGGGGAGCTGTTTTTT CASSQDSSYLTAGELFF
. TRBJ2-7 . TRBV6-5 TGTGCCAGCGGGGAGCGGAGCTACGAGCAGTACTTC CASGERSYEQYF
. TRBJ2-7 . TRBV23-1 TGCGCCAGCAGTCCTGGTAGCAGGGGTCCTTCCGAGCAGTACTTC CASSPGSRGPSEQYF
. TRBJ1-2 . TRBV6-6 TGTGCCAGCAGTTCCGGGCAGCTCTATGGCTACACCTTC CASSSGQLYGYTF
. TRBJ1-2 . TRBV24-1 TGTGCCACCAGCCAACCCAAGCCCCCCGACTATGGCTACACCTTC CATSQPKPPDYGYTF
. TRBJ2-1 . TRBV19 TGTGCCAGTAGTATAGGTGTTCCCGAGGGGCAGTTCTTC CASSIGVPEGQFF
. TRBJ1-5 . TRBV6-2/TRBV6-3 TGTGCCAGCAGTTACGGGCAGGGCCTTCCAGCCCAGCATTTT CASSYGQGLPAQHF
. TRBJ2-3 . TRBV6-1 TGTGCCAGCAGTGAAACAGGTTTACAGTATTTT CASSETGLQYF
TRBD2 TRBJ2-1 . TRBV14 TGTGCCAGCAGCCAACTCGGGACTAGCGGGAACAATGAGCAGTTCTTC CASSQLGTSGNNEQFF
. TRBJ2-7 . TRBV19 TGTGCCAGTAGTATACTGGGGGGCGCGTACGAGCAGTACTTC CASSILGGAYEQYF
. TRBJ2-5 . TRBV7-8 TGTGCCAGCAGCTTAGGTAGAGGGGGCCAAGAGACCCAGTACTTC CASSLGRGGQETQYF
TRBD1 TRBJ1-4 . TRBV9 TGTGCCAGCCGCAGGGGGCTGAGTAATGAAAAACTGTTTTTT CASRRGLSNEKLFF
. TRBJ1-2 . TRBV10-3 TGTGCCATCAGTGAGTCTCGCGATAACTATGGCTACACCTTC CAISESRDNYGYTF
. TRBJ1-1 once TRBV3-1/TRBV3-2 TGTGCCAGCAGCCAAGGCACGGCCAACACTGAAGCTTTCTTT CASSQGTANTEAFF
. TRBJ1-3 . TRBV7-9 TGTGCCAGCAGCCCTCAGGGTCGCTCTGGAAACACCATATATTTT CASSPQGRSGNTIYF
. TRBJ2-5 . TRBV28 . CASSLTTQFGPGRETQYF
TRBD2 TRBJ2-5 . TRBV4-2 TGTGCCAGCAGCCAAGATGGGGCGGGGGGAGAGACCCAGTACTTC CASSQDGAGGETQYF